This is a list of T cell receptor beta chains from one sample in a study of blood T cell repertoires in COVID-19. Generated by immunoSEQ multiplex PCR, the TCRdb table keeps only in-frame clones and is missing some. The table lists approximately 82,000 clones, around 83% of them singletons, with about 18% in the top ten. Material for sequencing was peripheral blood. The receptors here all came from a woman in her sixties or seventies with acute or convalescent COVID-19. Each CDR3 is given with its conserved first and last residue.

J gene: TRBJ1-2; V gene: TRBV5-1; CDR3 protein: CASSLGGTNYGYTF
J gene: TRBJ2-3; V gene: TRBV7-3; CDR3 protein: CASSLSVRTDTQYF
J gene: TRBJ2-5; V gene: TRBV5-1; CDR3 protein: CASSSRTSGRANNQETQYF
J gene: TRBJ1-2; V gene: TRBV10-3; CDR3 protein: CAISEWPTGAANYGYTF
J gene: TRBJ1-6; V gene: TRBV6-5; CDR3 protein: CASRHRGGANSPLHF
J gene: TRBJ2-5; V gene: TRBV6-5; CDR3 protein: CASSPRTGRKETQYF
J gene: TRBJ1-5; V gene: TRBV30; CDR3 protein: CAWSEGGEGQPQHF
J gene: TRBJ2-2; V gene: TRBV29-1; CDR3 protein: CSVSHRTGATGELFF
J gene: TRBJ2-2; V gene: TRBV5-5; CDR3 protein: CASSQTTANTGELFF
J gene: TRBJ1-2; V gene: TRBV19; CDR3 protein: CASNSRRGQDYGYTF
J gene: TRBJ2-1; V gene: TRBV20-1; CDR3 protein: CSASIKLAGAYNEQFF
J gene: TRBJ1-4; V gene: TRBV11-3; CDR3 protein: CASSARDRGPEKLFF
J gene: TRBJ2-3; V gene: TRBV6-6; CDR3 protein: CASSPISGTGTTDTQYF
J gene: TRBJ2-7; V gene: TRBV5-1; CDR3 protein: CASSLDGLAESYEQYF
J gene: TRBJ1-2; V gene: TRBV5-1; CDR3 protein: CASSLSTPTGANNYGYTF
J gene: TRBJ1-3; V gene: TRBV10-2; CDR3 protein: CASSESRGGFGNTIYF
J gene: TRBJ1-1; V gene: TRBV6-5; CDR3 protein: CASSSRQGIQNTEAFF
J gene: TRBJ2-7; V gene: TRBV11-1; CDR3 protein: CASSPGPGTYEQYF
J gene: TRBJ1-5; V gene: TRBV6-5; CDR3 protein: CASSQQPAGNQPQHF
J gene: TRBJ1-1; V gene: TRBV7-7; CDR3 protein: CASSATGDTEAFF
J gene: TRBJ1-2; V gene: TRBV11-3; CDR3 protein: CASSLEPGGYTF
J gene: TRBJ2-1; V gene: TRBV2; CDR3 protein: CASSEAGGTRGSEQFF
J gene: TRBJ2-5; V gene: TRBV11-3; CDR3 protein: CASSSVSGTSGETQYF
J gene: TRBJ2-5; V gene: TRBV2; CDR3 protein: CASSDSSGGSETQYF
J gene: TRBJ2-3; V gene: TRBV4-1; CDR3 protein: CASSQEEAGGDTQYF
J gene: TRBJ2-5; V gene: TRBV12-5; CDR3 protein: CASGLQGYGNQYF
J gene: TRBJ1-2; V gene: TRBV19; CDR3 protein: CASGPGIDYGYTF
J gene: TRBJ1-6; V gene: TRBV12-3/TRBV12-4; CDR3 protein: CASKPGRGTPLHF
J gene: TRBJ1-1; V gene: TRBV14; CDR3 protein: CASSQGTARPNTEAFF
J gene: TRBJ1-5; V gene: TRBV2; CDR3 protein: CASSQYSNQPQHF
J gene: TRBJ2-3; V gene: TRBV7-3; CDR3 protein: CASSAGQIVGTDTQYF
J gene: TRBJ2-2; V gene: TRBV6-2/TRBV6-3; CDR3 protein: CASSYFQTGTGQTGELFF
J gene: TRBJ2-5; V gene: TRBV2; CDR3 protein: CASSELQGETQYF
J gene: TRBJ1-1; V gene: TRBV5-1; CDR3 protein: CASSLADRGDTEAFF
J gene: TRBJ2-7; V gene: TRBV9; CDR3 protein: CASSVDDRHEQYF
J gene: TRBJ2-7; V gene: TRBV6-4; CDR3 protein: CASRMDRHSYEQYF
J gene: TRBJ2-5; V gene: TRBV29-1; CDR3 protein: CSVAGGWVAETQYF
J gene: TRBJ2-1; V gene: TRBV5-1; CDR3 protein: CASSLDPGGYNEQFF
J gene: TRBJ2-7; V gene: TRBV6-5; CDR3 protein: CASSRPGQADEQYF
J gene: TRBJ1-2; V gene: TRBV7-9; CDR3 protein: CASSPAGSNYGYTF
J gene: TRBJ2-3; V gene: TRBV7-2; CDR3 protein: CASSLGRGDPTDTQYF
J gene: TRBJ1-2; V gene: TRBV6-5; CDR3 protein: CASSYGGTGVTYGYTF
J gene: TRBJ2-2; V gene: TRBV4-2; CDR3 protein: CASSQDPGQGTGELFF
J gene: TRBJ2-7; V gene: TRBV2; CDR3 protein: CASSHPGQGSYEQYF
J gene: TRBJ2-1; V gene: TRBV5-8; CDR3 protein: CASRLGQSGYNEQFF